These T cell receptor beta chains were read from a single sample in a study of control samples from healthy donors and cancer patients. Sequencing used immunoSEQ multiplex PCR; TCRdb keeps in-frame clones, though not all of them. In the table there are about 84,000 clones, around 84% of which are singletons. Specimen: PBMCs. The receptor set was obtained from a man in his sixties with head and neck cancer. The CDR3 runs from the conserved cysteine through the conserved F or W. Each record gives: CDR3 protein, V gene.

CDR3: CASSRQANQPQHF
V: TRBV6-5

CDR3: CASSFLAGPYNEQFF
V: TRBV5-5

CDR3: CASSPRLAGSYEQYF
V: TRBV7-6

CDR3: CSAGTDTQYF
V: TRBV29-1

CDR3: CASSFYPHGDGRIDEQYF
V: TRBV11-2

CDR3: CASSRRQYNEQFF
V: TRBV7-8

CDR3: CASRGTGNTIYF
V: TRBV10-2

CDR3: CASSFGTSRRADTQYF
V: TRBV9

CDR3: CASLPGRPITGELFF
V: TRBV7-8

CDR3: CASSRGTARGNTIYF
V: TRBV18

CDR3: CAISDGVGGNTIYF
V: TRBV10-3

CDR3: CATSDSDLYEQYF
V: TRBV24-1

CDR3: CASSLTQGGPNQPQHF
V: TRBV28

CDR3: CASSYSRDTQTQYF
V: TRBV6-6

CDR3: CASSRGSGRRETQYF
V: TRBV3-1/TRBV3-2

CDR3: CASSLAGGVGPDTQYF
V: TRBV5-1

CDR3: CASSIGSSTEQFF
V: TRBV19

CDR3: CASSLFAHTLDTDTQYF
V: TRBV28

CDR3: CASSNGQGAYEQYF
V: TRBV3-1/TRBV3-2

CDR3: CASSRAQTSGSGELFF
V: TRBV18

CDR3: CASSSGQVGYGYTF
V: TRBV7-2

CDR3: CSASSGAGELFF
V: TRBV20-1

CDR3: CASSQRDRGSPLHF
V: TRBV13

CDR3: CAISYSDTQYF
V: TRBV10-3

CDR3: CATSRPGYNSGNTIYF
V: TRBV15

CDR3: CAISDAQGSYEQYF
V: TRBV10-3

CDR3: CASSPPVSYNEQFF
V: TRBV28

CDR3: CASSLGGGNEQFF
V: TRBV7-8

CDR3: CASSEGKGVEQYF
V: TRBV10-2

CDR3: CASSPRPEAGELFF
V: TRBV18

CDR3: CASSLGGANYEQYF
V: TRBV28

CDR3: CASSLGQGATDTQYF
V: TRBV6-5

CDR3: CASSLVGRFSGLRSYNEQFF
V: TRBV7-6

CDR3: CASSTGQGATEAFF
V: TRBV19

CDR3: CASSQFRGGGTDTQYF
V: TRBV14

CDR3: CASTTAQGVGHEQYF
V: TRBV21-1

CDR3: CASSPGGAPGNTIYF
V: TRBV28

CDR3: CASSLERGGEKLFF
V: TRBV5-1

CDR3: CASSAMDGRHRGAVF
V: TRBV21-1

CDR3: CASSSNTPGGTGELFF
V: TRBV5-1

CDR3: CASSQEGGVANTGELFF
V: TRBV4-2

CDR3: CASSELGGAYEQYF
V: TRBV10-1

CDR3: CASSFLPYKGINF
V: TRBV11-2

CDR3: CASSNDRNTEAFF
V: TRBV7-9

CDR3: CASSSPGQDYEQYF
V: TRBV5-6

CDR3: CASSPRGVASTDTQYF
V: TRBV9

CDR3: CASNIGGITGANVLTF
V: TRBV7-9

CDR3: CASSRTRGDTEAFF
V: TRBV6-5

CDR3: CASSPTGAGANVLTF
V: TRBV5-1

CDR3: CASSYAPDLGNTIYF
V: TRBV6-5

CDR3: CATSRGRQTTGELFF
V: TRBV2

CDR3: CASRVSGTGPSYEQYF
V: TRBV27